Many counts were recorded for the clone carrying this T cell receptor beta chain. Its antigen is not identified. Every patient underwent thyroid surgery untreated. In the source study's methods: The study took CDR3 differences across clinicopathological groups and made a distant-metastasis classifier for papillary thyroid cancer from them. MiXCR was used by TCRdb to re-call the PCR reads. The authors' filters were not applied to this entry. This table has roughly 70,000 clones, less than 20% appearing once. Trimming shortened V by 3 bases and J by 5 bases, and 9 bases separated the two germline ends. Per the germline V gene, CDR1 is SGDLS and CDR2 is YYNGEE. There are 12 residues in the CDR3. These data come from a study of metastatic and nonmetastatic thyroid tumors. The overall study: Thyroid patients, malignant and benign, had repertoires compared across blood and tumor or nodule tissue.

Study outcomes and limitations: TCR beta diversity was reportedly significantly higher in malignant thyroid tumors than benign nodules, in blood and tumor.

The chain carries TRBV9 and TRBJ2-7; the D gene could be TRBD1 or TRBD2 (5 bases each). This TCR derives from a female donor with papillary thyroid cancer or a benign thyroid nodule (not recorded which). Some clones in this sample may be carry-over from other donors' samples. Specimen: blood. In DNA form, the CDR3 reads TGTGCCAGCAGCGGAGGGGATCACGAGCAGTACTTC. This sequence encodes CASSGGDHEQYF. Together with reference TRBV9 and TRBJ2-7, the CDR3 gives the full variable domain: DSGVTQTPKHLITATGQRVTLRCSPRSGDLSVYWYQQSLDQGLQFLIQYYNGEERAKGNILERFSAQQFPDLHSELNLSSLELGDSALYFCASSGGDHEQYFGPGTRLTVT.